A selection of T cell receptor beta chains follows, all from one sample in a study of metastatic and nonmetastatic thyroid tumors. With MiXCR, TCRdb called clones anew from the PCR reads. Of about 41,000 clones in the sample, over 9.5% were seen once. Sequencing used blood. The receptors here all came from a female donor with papillary thyroid cancer or a benign thyroid nodule (not recorded which). Some clones in this sample may be carry-over from other donors' samples. Each CDR3 is given with its conserved first and last residue. Fields, in order: D gene, V gene, J gene, clone size, CDR3 protein, CDR3 DNA. D genes are given only for firm matches. A row's size may be missing; if present it is once, few, many or a size class.

d_call: -
v_call: TRBV18
j_call: TRBJ2-1
clone_size: many
cdr3_aa: CASSKPGGPYNEQFF
cdr3_nt: TGTGCCAGCTCAAAACCGGGGGGCCCTTACAATGAGCAGTTCTTC

d_call: -
v_call: TRBV20-1
j_call: TRBJ1-4
clone_size: many
cdr3_aa: CSARVRDEKLFF
cdr3_nt: TGCAGTGCTAGAGTGAGGGACGAAAAACTGTTTTTT

d_call: TRBD1
v_call: TRBV5-1
j_call: TRBJ2-7
clone_size: many
cdr3_aa: CASSWEGQGGYEQYF
cdr3_nt: TGCGCCAGCAGCTGGGAAGGACAGGGGGGCTACGAGCAGTACTTC

d_call: -
v_call: TRBV7-3
j_call: TRBJ1-1
clone_size: many
cdr3_aa: CASSVTRGTEAFF
cdr3_nt: TGTGCCAGCAGCGTTACGAGGGGGACTGAAGCTTTCTTT

d_call: TRBD2
v_call: TRBV20-1
j_call: TRBJ2-7
clone_size: many
cdr3_aa: CSARDLTSGTPSGSYEQYF
cdr3_nt: TGCAGTGCTAGAGATCTAACTAGCGGGACCCCTTCGGGATCCTACGAGCAGTACTTC

d_call: -
v_call: TRBV28
j_call: TRBJ1-6
clone_size: many
cdr3_aa: CASRVGNNSPLHF
cdr3_nt: TGTGCCAGTAGGGTGGGAAATAATTCACCCCTCCACTTT

d_call: -
v_call: TRBV11-2
j_call: TRBJ2-5
clone_size: many
cdr3_aa: CASSLDFGAEKTQYF
cdr3_nt: TGTGCCAGCAGCTTAGATTTCGGGGCAGAAAAGACCCAGTACTTC

d_call: TRBD2
v_call: TRBV20-1
j_call: TRBJ2-3
clone_size: many
cdr3_aa: CSARPLTSGSGDTQYF
cdr3_nt: TGCAGTGCCAGACCCTTAACTAGCGGGAGCGGAGATACGCAGTATTTT

d_call: TRBD1
v_call: TRBV9
j_call: TRBJ2-7
clone_size: many
cdr3_aa: CASSVGVQRGLIGEQYF
cdr3_nt: TGTGCCAGCAGCGTCGGGGTCCAAAGGGGGCTCATCGGCGAGCAGTACTTC

d_call: TRBD1
v_call: TRBV6-1
j_call: TRBJ1-2
clone_size: many
cdr3_aa: CASSRYQTGDGYTF
cdr3_nt: TGTGCCAGCAGTCGCTACCAGACAGGGGATGGCTACACCTTC

d_call: -
v_call: TRBV6-2/TRBV6-3
j_call: TRBJ2-3
clone_size: many
cdr3_aa: CASSYGLHEDTQYF
cdr3_nt: TGTGCCAGCAGTTATGGTCTACACGAGGATACGCAGTATTTT

d_call: -
v_call: TRBV19
j_call: TRBJ2-6
clone_size: many
cdr3_aa: CASTSTFSGANVLTF
cdr3_nt: TGTGCCAGTACCTCTACTTTTTCTGGGGCCAACGTCCTGACTTTC

d_call: TRBD1
v_call: TRBV5-1
j_call: TRBJ1-2
clone_size: many
cdr3_aa: CASSSGQGDGYTF
cdr3_nt: TGCGCCAGCAGCTCTGGACAGGGAGATGGCTACACCTTC

d_call: TRBD2
v_call: TRBV9
j_call: TRBJ2-1
clone_size: many
cdr3_aa: CASSGRLAGGGYEQFF
cdr3_nt: TGTGCCAGCAGCGGACGACTAGCGGGAGGTGGTTATGAGCAGTTCTTC

d_call: TRBD1
v_call: TRBV7-6
j_call: TRBJ1-2
clone_size: -
cdr3_aa: CASSFPGQPGYTF
cdr3_nt: TGTGCCAGCAGCTTTCCGGGACAGCCAGGCTACACCTTC

d_call: -
v_call: TRBV11-3
j_call: TRBJ2-7
clone_size: many
cdr3_aa: CASSLAAPGLLYEQYF
cdr3_nt: TGTGCCAGCAGCTTAGCTGCGCCTGGCCTCCTCTACGAGCAGTACTTC

d_call: -
v_call: TRBV4-1
j_call: TRBJ2-3
clone_size: many
cdr3_aa: CASSQDPGGEAGSDTQYF
cdr3_nt: TGCGCCAGCAGCCAAGACCCCGGCGGGGAAGCTGGATCAGATACGCAGTATTTT

d_call: -
v_call: TRBV2
j_call: TRBJ1-1
clone_size: many
cdr3_aa: CASSRSGGTEAFF
cdr3_nt: TGTGCCAGCAGCCGCTCCGGCGGGACTGAAGCTTTCTTT

d_call: -
v_call: TRBV30
j_call: TRBJ2-1
clone_size: many
cdr3_aa: CAWSGALHSYNEQFF
cdr3_nt: TGTGCCTGGAGTGGGGCTCTGCATTCCTACAATGAGCAGTTCTTC

d_call: -
v_call: TRBV28
j_call: TRBJ2-1
clone_size: many
cdr3_aa: CASSSLARAGEQFF
cdr3_nt: TGTGCCAGCAGTTCGCTAGCCCGGGCGGGTGAGCAGTTCTTC

d_call: TRBD1
v_call: TRBV28
j_call: TRBJ1-5
clone_size: many
cdr3_aa: CASSLQGTASNQPQHF
cdr3_nt: TGTGCCAGCAGTTTACAGGGGACAGCTAGCAATCAGCCCCAGCATTTT

d_call: TRBD1
v_call: TRBV3-1
j_call: TRBJ1-1
clone_size: few
cdr3_aa: CASRGTDLNTEAFF
cdr3_nt: TGTGCCAGCAGAGGGACAGATTTGAACACTGAAGCTTTCTTT

d_call: TRBD2
v_call: TRBV28
j_call: TRBJ2-5
clone_size: many
cdr3_aa: CASTPGRVQETQYF
cdr3_nt: TGTGCCAGCACCCCCGGGAGGGTACAAGAGACCCAGTACTTC

d_call: TRBD2
v_call: TRBV9
j_call: TRBJ2-1
clone_size: many
cdr3_aa: CASSTTSGRFLDEQFF
cdr3_nt: TGTGCCAGCAGCACGACTAGCGGGAGGTTTCTCGATGAGCAGTTCTTC

d_call: TRBD2
v_call: TRBV20-1
j_call: TRBJ2-7
clone_size: -
cdr3_aa: CSPLAGKGSKQYF
cdr3_nt: TGCAGTCCATTAGCGGGAAAGGGGTCCAAGCAGTACTTC

d_call: TRBD1
v_call: TRBV11-2
j_call: TRBJ2-7
clone_size: many
cdr3_aa: CASSLDVLGQSYEQYF
cdr3_nt: TGTGCCAGCAGCTTAGACGTATTGGGACAGTCCTACGAGCAGTACTTC

d_call: TRBD1
v_call: TRBV5-1
j_call: TRBJ1-2
clone_size: many
cdr3_aa: CASSPGPGTGGLANYGYTF
cdr3_nt: TGCGCCAGCAGCCCGGGCCCCGGGACAGGGGGTCTAGCTAACTATGGCTACACCTTC

d_call: TRBD1
v_call: TRBV2
j_call: TRBJ1-2
clone_size: many
cdr3_aa: CASSGTGDNYGYTF
cdr3_nt: TGTGCCAGCAGTGGAACAGGGGACAACTATGGCTACACCTTC

d_call: -
v_call: TRBV6-1
j_call: TRBJ1-5
clone_size: many
cdr3_aa: CASSSHPGALMPQHF
cdr3_nt: TGTGCCAGCAGTTCACATCCGGGGGCCCTGATGCCCCAGCATTTT